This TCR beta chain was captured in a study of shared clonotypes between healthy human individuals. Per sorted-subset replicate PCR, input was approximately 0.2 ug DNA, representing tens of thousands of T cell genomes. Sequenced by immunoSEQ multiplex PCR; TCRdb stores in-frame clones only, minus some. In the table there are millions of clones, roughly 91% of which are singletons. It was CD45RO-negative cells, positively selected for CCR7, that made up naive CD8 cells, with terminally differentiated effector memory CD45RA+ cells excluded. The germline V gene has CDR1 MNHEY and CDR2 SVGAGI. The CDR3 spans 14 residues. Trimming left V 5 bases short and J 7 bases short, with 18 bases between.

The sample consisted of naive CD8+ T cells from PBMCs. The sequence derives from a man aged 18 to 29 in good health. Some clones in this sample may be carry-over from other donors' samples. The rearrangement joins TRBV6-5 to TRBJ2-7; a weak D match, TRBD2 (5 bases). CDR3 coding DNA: TGTGCCAGCAGTGCTAGTTTACTCCGGGATGAGCAGTACTTC. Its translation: CASSASLLRDEQYF.